This TCR beta chain was sequenced during a study of blood T cell repertoires in COVID-19. Turning to the study itself: In each case, the material was cDNA or gDNA derived from T cells, B-cell-depleted T cells, or PBMCs.

Produced via immunoSEQ multiplex PCR; TCRdb's table is partial and in-frame only. Of about 150,000 clones listed, 79% are singletons. Specimen: peripheral blood. The sequence was collected from a man aged 45-60 years with active or convalescent COVID-19.

CDR3 coding DNA: TGTGCCAGCAGCACCAACCTAGCGGGAAGCCTCTCTGGGGCCAACGTCCTGACTTTC. Amino acids: CASSTNLAGSLSGANVLTF. V usage is TRBV5-6 and J usage is TRBJ2-6; 9 nucleotides match TRBD2. Germline lookup yields CDR1 SGHDT and CDR2 YYEEEE. The CDR3 is 19 amino acids. V was clipped by 4 bases and J by 0 bases; unmatched bases: 11.